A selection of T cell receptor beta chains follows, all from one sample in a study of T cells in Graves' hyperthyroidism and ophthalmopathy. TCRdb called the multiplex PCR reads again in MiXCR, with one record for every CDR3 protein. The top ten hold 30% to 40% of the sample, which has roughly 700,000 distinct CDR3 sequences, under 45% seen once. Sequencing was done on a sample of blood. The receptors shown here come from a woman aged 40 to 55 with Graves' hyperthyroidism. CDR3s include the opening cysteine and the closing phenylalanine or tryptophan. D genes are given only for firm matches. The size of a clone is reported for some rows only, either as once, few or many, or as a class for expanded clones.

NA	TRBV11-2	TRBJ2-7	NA	TGTGCCAGCAGCTGGGAGACGGACTTCGAGCAGTACTTC	CASSWETDFEQYF
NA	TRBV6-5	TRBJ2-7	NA	TGTGCCAGCAGTTACTCGCCCTACAGCCACGAGCAGTACTTC	CASSYSPYSHEQYF
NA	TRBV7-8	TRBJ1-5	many	TGTGCCAGCAGCTTAGGGTCAGCCGAGGCCGGACAGCCCCAGCATTTT	CASSLGSAEAGQPQHF
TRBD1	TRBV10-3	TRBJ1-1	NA	TGTGCCATCAGACCCACAGGGGGATCGGGCACTGAAGCTTTCTTT	CAIRPTGGSGTEAFF
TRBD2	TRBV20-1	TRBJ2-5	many	TGCAGTGCTACTCCACGCGGGCTAGCGGGTATCGAGACCCAGTACTTC	CSATPRGLAGIETQYF
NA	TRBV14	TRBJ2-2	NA	TGTGCCAGCAGCACCTCCCTGGTTACCAGCCACACCGGGGAGCTGTTTTTT	CASSTSLVTSHTGELFF
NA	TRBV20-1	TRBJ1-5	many	TGCAGTGCCAAACCGGGGGGAGGTCAGCCCCAGCATTTT	CSAKPGGGQPQHF
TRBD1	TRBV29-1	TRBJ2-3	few	TGCAGCGTCTCACAGGGGGCGTCGAATACGCAGTATTTT	CSVSQGASNTQYF
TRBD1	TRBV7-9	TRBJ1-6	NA	TGTGCCAGCACCCCGGGACAGGGGCCTAATTCACCCCTCCACTTT	CASTPGQGPNSPLHF
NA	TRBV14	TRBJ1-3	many	TGTGCCAGCAGTCAAACTACAAGCGGGAGCACCATATATTTT	CASSQTTSGSTIYF
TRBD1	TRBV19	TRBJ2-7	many	TGTGCCAGTAGTGACTGGGACAGTACCGAGCAGTACTTC	CASSDWDSTEQYF
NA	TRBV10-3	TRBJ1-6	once	TGTGCCATCAGTTTATCGAAGGGACATAATTCACCCCTCCACTTT	CAISLSKGHNSPLHF
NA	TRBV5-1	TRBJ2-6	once	TGCGCCAGCAGCTTGGATGGTGGGGCGAGGACCGGGGGCTCTGGGGCCAACGTCCTGACTTTC	CASSLDGGARTGGSGANVLTF
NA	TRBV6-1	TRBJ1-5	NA	TGTGCCAGCAGTGAACAAGGTTTGTCCCAGGCCCAGCATTTT	CASSEQGLSQAQHF
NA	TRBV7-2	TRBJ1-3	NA	TGTGCCAGCAGCTTTCTTGGACTACTTTTAGGGTCCAGGGAGGACACCATATATTTT	CASSFLGLLLGSREDTIYF
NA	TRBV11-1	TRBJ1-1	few	TGTGCCAGCAGCCCGCACGAGGGGAAAGCTTTCTTT	CASSPHEGKAFF
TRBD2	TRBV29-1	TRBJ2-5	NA	TGCAGCCTCACTAGCGGGGGTGATGTGACCCAGTACTTC	CSLTSGGDVTQYF
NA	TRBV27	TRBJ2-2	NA	TGTGCCAGCACCGGAGAGACTACGAACACCGGGGAGCTGTTTTTT	CASTGETTNTGELFF
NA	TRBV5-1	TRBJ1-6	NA	TGCGCCAGCAGCCAAGACGATGGACGGCTGGATGCGGCCCTCCACTTT	CASSQDDGRLDAALHF